These 27 T cell receptor beta chains came from one sample sequenced in a study of T cell changes during pregnancy in multiple sclerosis. This table comes from immunoSEQ multiplex PCR, and its TCRdb copy is limited to in-frame clones, with some not included. Of approximately 100,000 clones in the sample, almost 95% were seen once. Material: peripheral blood, obtained before pregnancy. The receptors shown here come from a female donor with multiple sclerosis, enrolled in a pregnancy study.

V gene TRBV5-6 combines with J gene TRBJ2-2; D unclear. This CDR3 region has 15 residues. Trimming took 5 bases from V and 2 from J, leaving 13 bases between them. CDR1 and CDR2 from the germline V gene are SGHDT and YYEEEE. The CDR3 protein is CASSSFTRNTGELFF. The CDR3 bases are TGTGCCAGCAGTTCTTTTACACGAAACACCGGGGAGCTGTTTTTT.

The rearrangement uses TRBV4-2 and TRBJ2-7, with TRBD1 matching 7 bases. CDR1 and CDR2 (germline): LGHNA, YNFKEQ. Trimming took 1 base from V and 7 from J; bases not matched to a gene: 7. CDR3 length: 14 residues. CDR3 in DNA: TGTGCCAGCAGCCAAGGGCTACAGGGGTGGGAGCAGTACTTC. The encoded protein is CASSQGLQGWEQYF.

CDR3 sequence (DNA): TGTGCCAGCAGCGCTTCCGGGACAGGGGGCGACGAGCAGTACTTC. It yields the protein CASSASGTGGDEQYF. The chain carries TRBV5-6 and TRBJ2-7, with 12 bases matching TRBD1. The germline CDR1 and CDR2 sequences are SGHDT and YYEEEE. This CDR3 spans 15 amino acids. The V gene end was trimmed by 4 bases and the J gene end by 5 bases; junction bases not matched to a gene: 7.

This clone was detected once. The rearrangement links TRBV7-8 to TRBJ2-7; 9 bases are a match to TRBD2. From germline, CDR1 is SGHVS and CDR2 FQNEAQ. The J segment lost 1 base and the V segment lost 5 bases, leaving 15 bases of the junction unmatched. There are 18 residues in the CDR3. The CDR3 DNA reads as TGTGCCAGCAGCAGCCCTCTAGCGGGAAGGAGGGGTTCCTACGAGCAGTACTTC. It translates to CASSSPLAGRRGSYEQYF.

The rearrangement links TRBV19 to TRBJ2-7, with D perhaps TRBD2 (6 bases). The germline CDR1 and CDR2 sequences are LNHDA and SQIVND (reference sequence). V lost 5 bases to trimming and J lost 2 bases, with 13 bases between them. The CDR3 is 14 amino acids. The CDR3 sequence: CASSAGRRTYEQYF. CDR3 nucleotides: TGTGCCAGTAGTGCGGGACGGAGGACCTACGAGCAGTACTTC.

This chain uses TRBV5-4 with TRBJ2-7; D is perhaps TRBD2 (5 bases). The CDR3 runs 15 residues. CDR1 SGHNT and CDR2 YYREEE come from the germline V gene (reference sequence). Trimming removed 0 bases from V and 0 bases from J, with 10 bases in between. CDR3 sequence: CASSLGGPFSYEQYF. CDR3 DNA sequence: TGTGCCAGCAGCTTGGGCGGGCCGTTCTCCTACGAGCAGTACTTC.

V and J are TRBV28 and TRBJ2-3, with D unresolved. The CDR3 has 10 residues. CDR1 is MDHEN and CDR2 is SYDVKM in the germline V gene. V shed 8 bases and J shed 8 bases, with 8 bases lying between them. The CDR3 DNA sequence: TGTGCCAGCTCTGGCCCTACGCAGTATTTT. Protein: CASSGPTQYF.

The sample holds one count of this clone. The chain employs TRBV7-9 and TRBJ2-3; 12 bases agree with TRBD2. This CDR3 spans 18 amino acids. V was pared by 2 bases and J by 4 bases, with 10 bases of the junction left unmatched. CDR1 and CDR2 from the germline V gene are SEHNR and FQNEAQ (reference sequence). The CDR3 nucleotides are TGTGCCAGCAGCTTAAGGGGGGCTAGCGGGAGGGCGGCAGATACGCAGTATTTT. Protein: CASSLRGASGRAADTQYF.

V gene TRBV4-2 combines with J gene TRBJ2-1; possibly TRBD2 for D (6 bases). Germline CDR1 LGHNA, CDR2 YNFKEQ. Trimming took off 2 bases at V and 7 bases at J, with 12 bases between the two ends. This CDR3 is built from 14 residues. CDR3 coding DNA: TGTGCCAGCAGCCAACCCGGGACTTCAAATGAGCAGTTCTTC. This translates into CASSQPGTSNEQFF.

V is TRBV28 and J is TRBJ2-7; D is perhaps TRBD2 (5 bases). The germline V gene encodes CDR1 MDHEN and CDR2 SYDVKM. This CDR3 spans 13 amino acids. The V end was cut by 5 bases, the J end by 7 bases, with 15 bases between. CDR3 DNA sequence: TGTGCCAGCAGTCGGGTCTTCTCGGGGGAGCAGTACTTC. The encoded protein is CASSRVFSGEQYF.

V is TRBV19 and J is TRBJ1-1; 9 positions agree with TRBD1. CDR1 is LNHDA, CDR2 SQIVND, per germline (reference sequence). Trimming took 8 bases from V and 6 from J; bases not matched to a gene: 4. The CDR3 runs to 12 residues. The CDR3 loop is CASRDRASEAFF. CDR3 sequence (DNA): TGTGCCAGTCGGGACAGGGCTTCTGAAGCTTTCTTT.

The chain employs TRBV5-4 and TRBJ2-1, with 7 bases matching TRBD2. This CDR3 region has 15 residues. V gave up 0 bases and J gave up 2 bases; unmatched junction bases: 2. CDR1 is SGHNT, CDR2 YYREEE, per germline (reference sequence). The CDR3 DNA follows: TGTGCCAGCAGCTTGGGGGAGGGCGCCTACAATGAGCAGTTCTTC. Protein: CASSLGEGAYNEQFF. The full variable domain, its missing parts supplied by reference TRBV5-4 and TRBJ2-1, is ETGVTQSPTHLIKTRGQQVTLRCSSQSGHNTVSWYQQALGQGPQFIFQYYREEENGRGNFPPRFSGLQFPNYSSELNVNALELDDSALYLCASSLGEGAYNEQFFGPGTRLTVL.

The CDR3 sequence is CASSYPRTEEQFF. DNA for the CDR3: TGTGCCAGCAGCTACCCAAGGACAGAAGAGCAGTTCTTC. The chain employs TRBV6-6 and TRBJ2-1, with D perhaps matching TRBD1 (6 bases). Germline V gene data show CDR1 as MNHNY and CDR2 as SVGAGI (reference sequence). There are 13 residues in the CDR3. Trimming stripped 6 bases from V and 10 bases from J, with 16 bases between.

The gene calls are TRBV4-2 and TRBJ2-1; TRBD2 aligns across 11 bases. CDR3 length: 17 amino acids. V lost 2 bases to trimming and J lost 5 bases; unmatched junction nucleotides: 8. Germline CDR1 LGHNA, CDR2 YNFKEQ. CDR3 region: CASSQPPGLAVDNEQFF. The CDR3 bases are TGTGCCAGCAGCCAACCGCCGGGACTAGCGGTGGACAATGAGCAGTTCTTC.

CDR3 region: CASSHTRGGGEQYF. DNA of the CDR3: TGTGCCAGCAGCCACACTCGGGGAGGAGGCGAGCAGTACTTC. The rearrangement joins TRBV11-2 to TRBJ2-7, with D maybe TRBD2 (6 bases). The CDR3 has 14 amino acids. V gave up 5 bases and J gave up 6 bases, with 17 bases separating them. Germline lookup yields CDR1 SGHAT and CDR2 FQNNGV.

V gene TRBV28 combines with J gene TRBJ1-2; no definite D call. V was clipped by 4 bases and J by 4 bases, with 4 bases between them. The CDR3 runs 11 residues. CDR1 and CDR2 (germline): MDHEN, SYDVKM. CDR3 sequence: CASSSLYGYTF. The CDR3 DNA sequence: TGTGCCAGCAGTTCCCTCTATGGCTACACCTTC.

A few counts support this clone. This chain uses TRBV4-1 with TRBJ1-3, with D hard to call. The CDR3 is 14 residues long. Germline lookup yields CDR1 MGHRA and CDR2 YSYEKL. V gave up 1 base and J gave up 2 bases, with 6 bases separating them. In nucleotides, the CDR3 is TGCGCCAGCAGCCAAGGGCCAGCTGGAAACACCATATATTTT. The encoded protein is CASSQGPAGNTIYF.

The chain joins TRBV5-4 to TRBJ2-1, with a possible D match to TRBD2 (6 bases). V was shortened by 0 bases and J by 9 bases, with 10 bases between the two germline ends. The CDR3 has 13 amino acids. The germline V gene has CDR1 SGHNT and CDR2 YYREEE (reference sequence). CDR3 amino acids: CASSLVGGGEQFF. The CDR3 DNA follows: TGTGCCAGCAGCTTGGTTGGGGGAGGTGAGCAGTTCTTC.

This clone was counted a single time. This chain connects TRBV5-4 to TRBJ2-1, with TRBD1 as a possible D gene (6 bases). Trimming left V 4 bases short and J 7 bases short, with 12 bases between. Per germline, CDR1 SGHNT and CDR2 YYREEE (reference sequence). The CDR3 runs 13 residues. Here the CDR3 DNA reads TGTGCCAGCAGCCCTAGGACAGAAAATGAGCAGTTCTTC. Translated: CASSPRTENEQFF.

The chain carries TRBV30 and TRBJ1-1; D uncertain. Germline CDR1 GTSNPN, CDR2 SVGIG (reference sequence). V gave up 4 bases and J gave up 5 bases, with 14 bases separating them. The CDR3 covers 13 residues. The CDR3 protein is CAWISGLGTEAFF. The CDR3 DNA reads TGTGCCTGGATCAGCGGGTTGGGGACTGAAGCTTTCTTT.

The chain recombines TRBV7-2 with TRBJ1-5, with D maybe TRBD1 (6 bases). The germline CDR1 and CDR2 sequences are SGHTA and FQGNSA. Trimming removed 4 bases from V and 7 bases from J, with 17 bases in between. The CDR3 is 15 amino acids. CDR3 residues: CASSSQLQGRQPQHF. Written as DNA, the CDR3 is TGTGCCAGCAGCTCCCAACTACAGGGTAGGCAGCCCCAGCATTTT.

The gene calls are TRBV11-2 and TRBJ2-7; D is possibly TRBD2 (7 bases). Trimming stripped 5 bases from V and 0 bases from J, with 20 bases between. The length of the CDR3 is 17 residues. Germline V CDR1 and CDR2: SGHAT, FQNNGV. The CDR3 DNA is TGTGCCAGCAGCCCAGTCGGCAGGGGACTAATCTCCTACGAGCAGTACTTC. It translates to CASSPVGRGLISYEQYF.

The chain recombines TRBV7-8 with TRBJ2-3, with D tentatively TRBD2 (6 bases). V gave up 4 bases and J gave up 2 bases, with 22 bases separating them. Germline V gives CDR1 SGHVS, CDR2 FQNEAQ. The CDR3 totals 18 residues. This chain's CDR3 is CASSSRMRGAGSTDTQYF. CDR3 nucleotides: TGTGCCAGCAGCTCCCGGATGCGCGGGGCCGGGTCCACAGATACGCAGTATTTT.

The chain combines TRBV18 with TRBJ1-2, with 10 positions matching TRBD1. The CDR3 consists of 15 residues. Germline V gene lookup returns CDR1 KGHSH and CDR2 LQKENI. Germline trimming cut 5 bases from V and 4 bases from J; bases unmatched to any gene: 7. As DNA, the CDR3 is TGTGCCAGCTCAAAACCGGGACAGGGGATCTATGGCTACACCTTC. It yields the protein CASSKPGQGIYGYTF.

The V gene is TRBV5-4, the J gene TRBJ2-3; possibly TRBD1 for D (5 bases). This CDR3 contains 17 residues. Germline CDR1 is SGHNT and CDR2 is YYREEE (reference sequence). Trimming shortened V by 0 bases and J by 1 base, and 15 bases separated the two germline ends. The CDR3 loop reads CASSLGGRAGRTDTQYF. The DNA of the CDR3 is TGTGCCAGCAGCTTGGGGGGCCGGGCAGGGCGCACAGATACGCAGTATTTT. The variable domain in full, completed from reference TRBV5-4 and TRBJ2-3, reads ETGVTQSPTHLIKTRGQQVTLRCSSQSGHNTVSWYQQALGQGPQFIFQYYREEENGRGNFPPRFSGLQFPNYSSELNVNALELDDSALYLCASSLGGRAGRTDTQYFGPGTRLTVL.

The chain carries TRBV7-6 and TRBJ2-1, with TRBD2 as a possible D gene (5 bases). Germline V lookup: CDR1 SGHVS, CDR2 FNYEAQ. The CDR3 totals 13 residues. V lost 1 base and J lost 9, with 10 bases in between. CDR3 coding DNA: TGTGCCAGCAGCTTAGGACTAACGGGTGAGCAGTTCTTC. It is translated as CASSLGLTGEQFF.

CDR3 sequence reads: CASSGQGSGELFF. The CDR3 DNA is TGTGCCAGCAGTGGACAGGGGAGCGGGGAGCTGTTTTTT. V is TRBV27 and J is TRBJ2-2, with 9 bases matching TRBD1. The CDR3 is 13 amino acids. V lost 5 bases to trimming and J lost 7 bases; unmatched junction nucleotides: 2. Germline CDR1 MNHEY, CDR2 SMNVEV (reference sequence).